This TCR beta chain was documented in a study of T cell responses to AZD1222 COVID-19 vaccine. Sequencing used immunoSEQ multiplex PCR; TCRdb keeps in-frame clones, though not all of them. The sample lists fewer than 200,000 clones, around 85% occurring once. In germline, CDR1 is SGDLS, CDR2 YYNGEE. V gave up 0 bases and J gave up 5 bases, with 8 bases separating them. This CDR3 is built from 13 residues. The clonotype originates from an adult who received the AZD1222 COVID-19 vaccine. The sample was peripheral blood, taken 28 days after the second AZD1222 dose. This chain uses TRBV9 with TRBJ2-5; no definite D call. The CDR3 loop is CASSVAPAETQYF. The CDR3 DNA sequence: TGTGCCAGCAGCGTAGCCCCAGCGGAGACCCAGTACTTC. Combining the CDR3 with reference TRBV9 and TRBJ2-5 gives the whole variable domain DSGVTQTPKHLITATGQRVTLRCSPRSGDLSVYWYQQSLDQGLQFLIQYYNGEERAKGNILERFSAQQFPDLHSELNLSSLELGDSALYFCASSVAPAETQYFGPGTRLLVL.